The 3 T cell receptor beta chains given below trace back to one sample, sequenced in a study of T cells in Graves' hyperthyroidism and ophthalmopathy. TCR beta CDR3 regions were amplified from RNA transcripts. Primed by the HTBI set, a first-round RT-PCR was run on the TCR CDR3. TCRdb passed the multiplex PCR reads through MiXCR, listing each CDR3 protein once. There are around 520,000 distinct CDR3 sequences in the sample; over 13% occur only once, and about 17% lies in the top ten. Sequencing was done on a sample of blood. The source is a woman under 30 with Graves' hyperthyroidism.

This clonotype has ten or more counts. The CDR3 DNA reads as TGTGCCAGCAGCGTAACCGCGATCGTCGGCCTCGAGCAGTACTTC. The encoded protein is CASSVTAIVGLEQYF. This sequence joins TRBV9 and TRBJ2-7; D uncertain. V lost 1 base and J 6 bases, leaving 17 bases between the germline ends. Per the germline V gene, CDR1 is SGDLS and CDR2 is YYNGEE. The CDR3 extends over 15 amino acids.

In its sample, this clonotype was seen a few times. The chain has TRBV3-1 and TRBJ2-7; D is undetermined. The V gene lost 1 base and the J gene lost 4 bases, with 8 bases spanning the gap. The CDR3 has 13 residues. Germline V gives CDR1 LGHDT, CDR2 YNNKEL (reference sequence). CDR3: CASSQGDGYEQYF. The CDR3 DNA is TGTGCCAGCAGCCAAGGAGATGGGTACGAGCAGTACTTC.

This clonotype came up many times. The V and J genes are TRBV27 and TRBJ1-1, with D tentatively TRBD1 (6 bases). The germline V gene encodes CDR1 MNHEY and CDR2 SMNVEV (reference sequence). This CDR3 region has 14 residues. V was cut by 5 bases and J by 3 bases, with 13 bases left in between. CDR3 DNA: TGTGCCAGCAGTGGCCGGGGGGGGCACACTGAAGCTTTCTTT. Protein: CASSGRGGHTEAFF.